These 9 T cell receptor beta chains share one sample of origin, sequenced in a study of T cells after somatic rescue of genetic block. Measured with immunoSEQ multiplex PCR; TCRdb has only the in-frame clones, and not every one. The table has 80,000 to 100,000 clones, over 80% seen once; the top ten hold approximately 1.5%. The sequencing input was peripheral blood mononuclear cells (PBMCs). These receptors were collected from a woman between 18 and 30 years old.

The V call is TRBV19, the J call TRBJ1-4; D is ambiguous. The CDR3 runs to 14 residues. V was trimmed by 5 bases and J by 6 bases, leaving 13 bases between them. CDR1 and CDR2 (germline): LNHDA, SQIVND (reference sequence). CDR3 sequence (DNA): TGTGCCAGTAGTCACAACGCCGGGTATGAAAAACTGTTTTTT. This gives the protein CASSHNAGYEKLFF.

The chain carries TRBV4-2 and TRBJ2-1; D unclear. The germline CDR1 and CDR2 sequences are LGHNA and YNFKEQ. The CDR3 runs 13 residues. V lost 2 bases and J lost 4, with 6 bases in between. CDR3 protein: CASSQNGYNEQFF. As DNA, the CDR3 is TGTGCCAGCAGCCAAAACGGATACAATGAGCAGTTCTTC.

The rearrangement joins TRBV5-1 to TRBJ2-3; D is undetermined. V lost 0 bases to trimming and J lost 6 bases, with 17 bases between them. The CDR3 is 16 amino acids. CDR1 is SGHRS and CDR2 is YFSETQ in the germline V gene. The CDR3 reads CASSLAPRTLHDTQYF. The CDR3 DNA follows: TGCGCCAGCAGCTTGGCCCCACGCACCCTCCACGATACGCAGTATTTT.

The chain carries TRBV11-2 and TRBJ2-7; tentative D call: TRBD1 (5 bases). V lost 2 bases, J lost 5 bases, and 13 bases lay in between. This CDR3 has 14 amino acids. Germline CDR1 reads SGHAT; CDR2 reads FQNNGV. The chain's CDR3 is CASSLYGAEDEQYF. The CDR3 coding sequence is TGTGCCAGCAGCTTATATGGGGCAGAGGACGAGCAGTACTTC.

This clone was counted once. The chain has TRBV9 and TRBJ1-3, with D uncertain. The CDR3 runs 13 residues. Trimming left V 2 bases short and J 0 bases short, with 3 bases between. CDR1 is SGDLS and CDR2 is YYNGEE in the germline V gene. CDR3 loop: CASSVGSGNTIYF. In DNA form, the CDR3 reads TGTGCCAGCAGCGTCGGCTCTGGAAACACCATATATTTT.

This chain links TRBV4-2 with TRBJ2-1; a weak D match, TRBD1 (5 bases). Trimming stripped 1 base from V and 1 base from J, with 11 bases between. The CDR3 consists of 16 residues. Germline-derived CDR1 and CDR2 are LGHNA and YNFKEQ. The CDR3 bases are TGTGCCAGCAGCCAAGCCTTGAAGGGGTCCTACAATGAGCAGTTCTTC. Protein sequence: CASSQALKGSYNEQFF.

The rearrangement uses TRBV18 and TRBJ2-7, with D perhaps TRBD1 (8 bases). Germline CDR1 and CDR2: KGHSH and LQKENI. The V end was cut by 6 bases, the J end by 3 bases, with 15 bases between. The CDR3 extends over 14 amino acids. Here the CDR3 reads CASSTGGTGYEQYF. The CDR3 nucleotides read TGTGCCAGCTCCACCGGGGGGACAGGCTACGAGCAGTACTTC.

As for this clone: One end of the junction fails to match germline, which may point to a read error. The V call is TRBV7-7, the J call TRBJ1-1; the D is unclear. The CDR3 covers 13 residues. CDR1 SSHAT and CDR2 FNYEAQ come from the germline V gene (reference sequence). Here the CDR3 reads CASSRQENTEAFF. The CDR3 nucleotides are TGTGCTAGCAGCCGACAAGAGAACACTGAAGCTTTCTTT.

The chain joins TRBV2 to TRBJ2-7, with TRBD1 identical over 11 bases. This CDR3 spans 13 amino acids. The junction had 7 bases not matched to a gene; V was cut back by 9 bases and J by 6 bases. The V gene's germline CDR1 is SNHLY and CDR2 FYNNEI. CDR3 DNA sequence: TGTGCCAGAGCCATGGACAGGGGGCCCGAGCAGTACTTC. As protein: CARAMDRGPEQYF.